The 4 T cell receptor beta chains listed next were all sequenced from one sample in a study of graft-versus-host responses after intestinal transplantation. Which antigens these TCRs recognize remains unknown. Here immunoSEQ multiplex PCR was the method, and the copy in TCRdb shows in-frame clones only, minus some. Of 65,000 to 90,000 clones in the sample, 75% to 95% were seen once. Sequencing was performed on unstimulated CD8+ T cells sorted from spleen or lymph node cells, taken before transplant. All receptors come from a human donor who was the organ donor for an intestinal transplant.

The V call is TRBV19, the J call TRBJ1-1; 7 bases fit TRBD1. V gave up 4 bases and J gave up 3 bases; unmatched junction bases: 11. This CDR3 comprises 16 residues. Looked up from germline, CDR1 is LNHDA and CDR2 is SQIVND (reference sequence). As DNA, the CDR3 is TGTGCCAGTAGTAAGCTAGGGGGCGATTATCACACTGAAGCTTTCTTT. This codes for CASSKLGGDYHTEAFF.

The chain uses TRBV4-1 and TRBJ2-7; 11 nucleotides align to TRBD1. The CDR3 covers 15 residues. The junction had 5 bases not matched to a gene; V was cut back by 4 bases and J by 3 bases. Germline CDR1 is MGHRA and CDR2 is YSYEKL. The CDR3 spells CASSRPGQGDYEQYF. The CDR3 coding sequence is TGCGCCAGCAGCCGGCCGGGACAGGGGGACTACGAGCAGTACTTC.

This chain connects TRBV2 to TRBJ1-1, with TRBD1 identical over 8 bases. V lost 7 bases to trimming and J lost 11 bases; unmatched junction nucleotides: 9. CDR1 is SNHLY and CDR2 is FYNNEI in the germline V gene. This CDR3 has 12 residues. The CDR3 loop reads CASNDATGVAFF. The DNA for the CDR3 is TGTGCCAGCAACGACGCGACAGGGGTGGCTTTCTTT.

The CDR3 bases are TGTGCCAGCAGCCATGCCGGGGGCTTGATCTACGAGCAGTACTTC. Residues: CASSHAGGLIYEQYF. V usage is TRBV16 and J usage is TRBJ2-7; D tentatively reads TRBD1 or TRBD2 (6 bases each). From germline, CDR1 is KGHSY and CDR2 FQNENV. The CDR3 extends over 15 amino acids. V was clipped by 3 bases and J by 3 bases, with 15 bases between them.